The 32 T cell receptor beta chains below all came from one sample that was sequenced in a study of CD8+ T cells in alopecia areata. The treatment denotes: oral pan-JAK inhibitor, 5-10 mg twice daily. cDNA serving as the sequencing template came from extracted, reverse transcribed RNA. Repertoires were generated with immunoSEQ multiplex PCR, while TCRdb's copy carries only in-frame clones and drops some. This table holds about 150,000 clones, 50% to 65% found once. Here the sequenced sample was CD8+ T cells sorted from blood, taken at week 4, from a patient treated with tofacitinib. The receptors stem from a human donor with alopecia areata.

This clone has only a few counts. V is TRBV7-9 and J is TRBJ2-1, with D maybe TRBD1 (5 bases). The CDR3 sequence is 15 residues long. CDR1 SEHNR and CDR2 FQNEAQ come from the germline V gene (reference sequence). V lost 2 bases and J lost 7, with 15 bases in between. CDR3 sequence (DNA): TGTGCCAGCAGCTTAAGAGCAGGGCTGGGGAATGAGCAGTTCTTC. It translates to CASSLRAGLGNEQFF.

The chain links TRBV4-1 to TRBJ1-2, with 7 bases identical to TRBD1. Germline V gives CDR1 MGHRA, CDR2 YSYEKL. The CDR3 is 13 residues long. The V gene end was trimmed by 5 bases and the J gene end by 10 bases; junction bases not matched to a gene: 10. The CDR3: CASSSPGTALYTF. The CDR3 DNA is TGCGCCAGCAGCTCTCCCGGGACAGCCCTCTACACCTTC.

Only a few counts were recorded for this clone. CDR3 residues: CASRQGHEQFF. The CDR3 coding sequence is TGTGCCAGCAGACAAGGACATGAGCAGTTCTTC. The chain carries TRBV13 and TRBJ2-1; D is ambiguous. CDR3 length: 11 residues. Germline V gene data show CDR1 as PRHDT and CDR2 as FYEKMQ (reference sequence). Trimming left V 6 bases short and J 8 bases short, with 8 bases between.

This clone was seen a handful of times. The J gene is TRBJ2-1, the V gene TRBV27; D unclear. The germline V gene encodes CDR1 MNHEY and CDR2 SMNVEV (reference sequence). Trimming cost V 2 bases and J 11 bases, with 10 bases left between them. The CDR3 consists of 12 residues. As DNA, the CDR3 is TGTGCCAGCAGTTTAGGTGGGATCAAGCAGTTCTTC. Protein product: CASSLGGIKQFF.

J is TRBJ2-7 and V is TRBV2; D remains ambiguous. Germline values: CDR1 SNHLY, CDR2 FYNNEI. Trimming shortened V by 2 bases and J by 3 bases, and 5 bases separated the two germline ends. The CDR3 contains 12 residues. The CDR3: CASSEKGYEQYF. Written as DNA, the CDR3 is TGTGCCAGCAGTGAAAAGGGCTACGAGCAGTACTTC.

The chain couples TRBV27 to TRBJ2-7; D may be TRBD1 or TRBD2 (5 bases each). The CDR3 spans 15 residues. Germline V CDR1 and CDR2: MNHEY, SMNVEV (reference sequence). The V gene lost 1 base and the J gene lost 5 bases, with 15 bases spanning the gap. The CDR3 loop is CASSLFGTVGHEQYF. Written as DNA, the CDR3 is TGTGCCAGCAGTTTATTCGGGACGGTCGGTCACGAGCAGTACTTC.

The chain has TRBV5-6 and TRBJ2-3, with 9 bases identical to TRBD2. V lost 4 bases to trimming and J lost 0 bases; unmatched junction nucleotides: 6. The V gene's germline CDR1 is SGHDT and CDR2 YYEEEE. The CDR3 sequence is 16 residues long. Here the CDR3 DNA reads TGTGCCAGCAGCCAAATTAGCGGGGGTAGCACAGATACGCAGTATTTT. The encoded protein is CASSQISGGSTDTQYF.

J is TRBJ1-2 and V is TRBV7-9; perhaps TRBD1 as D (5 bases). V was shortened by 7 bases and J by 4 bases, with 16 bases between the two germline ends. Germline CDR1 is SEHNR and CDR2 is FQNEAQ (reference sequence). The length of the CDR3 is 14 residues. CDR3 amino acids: CASTRTGTGYGYTF. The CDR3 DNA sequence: TGTGCCAGCACAAGAACCGGGACGGGCTATGGCTACACCTTC.

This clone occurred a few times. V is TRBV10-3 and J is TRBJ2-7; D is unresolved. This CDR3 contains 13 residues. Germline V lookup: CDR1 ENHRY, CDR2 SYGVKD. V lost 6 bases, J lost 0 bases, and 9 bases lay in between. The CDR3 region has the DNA TGTGCCATCAGGGGTATGGGCTCCTACGAGCAGTACTTC. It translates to CAIRGMGSYEQYF.

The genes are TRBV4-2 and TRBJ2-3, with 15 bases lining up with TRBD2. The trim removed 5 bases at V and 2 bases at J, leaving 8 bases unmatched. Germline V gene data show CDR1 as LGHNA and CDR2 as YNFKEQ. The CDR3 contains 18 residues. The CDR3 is CASSSGLAGGPVTDTQYF. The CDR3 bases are TGTGCCAGCAGCTCCGGACTAGCGGGGGGGCCTGTCACAGATACGCAGTATTTT.

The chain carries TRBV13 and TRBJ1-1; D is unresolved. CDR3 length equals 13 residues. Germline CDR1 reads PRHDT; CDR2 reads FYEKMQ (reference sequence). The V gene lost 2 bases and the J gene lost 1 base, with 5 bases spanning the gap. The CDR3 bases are TGTGCCAGCAGCTTACGGGGGAACACTGAAGCTTTCTTT. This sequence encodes CASSLRGNTEAFF.

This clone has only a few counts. The CDR3 region is CASSYNGLAITDTQYF. CDR3 coding DNA: TGTGCCAGCAGTTACAACGGGCTAGCGATTACAGATACGCAGTATTTT. This chain uses TRBV6-5 with TRBJ2-3, with a possible D match to TRBD2 (6 bases). This CDR3 comprises 16 residues. Between the trimmed V and J ends, which lost 2 bases and 3 bases, there was a span of 15 bases. Germline CDR1 is MNHEY and CDR2 is SVGAGI.

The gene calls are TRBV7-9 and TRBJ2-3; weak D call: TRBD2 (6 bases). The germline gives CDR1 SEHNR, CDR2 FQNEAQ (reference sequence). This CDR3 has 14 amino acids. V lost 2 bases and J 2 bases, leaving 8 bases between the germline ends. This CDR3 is CASSLWRDTDTQYF. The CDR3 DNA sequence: TGTGCCAGCAGCTTATGGAGGGACACAGATACGCAGTATTTT.

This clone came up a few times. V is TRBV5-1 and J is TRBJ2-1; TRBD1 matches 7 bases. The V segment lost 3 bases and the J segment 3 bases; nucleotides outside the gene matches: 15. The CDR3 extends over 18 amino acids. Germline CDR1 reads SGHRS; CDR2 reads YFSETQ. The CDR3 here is CASSWEISGTDLYNEQFF. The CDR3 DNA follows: TGCGCCAGCAGCTGGGAAATATCCGGGACAGACCTCTACAATGAGCAGTTCTTC.

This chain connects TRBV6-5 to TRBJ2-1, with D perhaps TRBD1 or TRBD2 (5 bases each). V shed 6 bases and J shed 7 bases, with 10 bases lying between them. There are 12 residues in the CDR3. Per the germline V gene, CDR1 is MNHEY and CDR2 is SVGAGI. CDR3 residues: CASSPGPNEQFF. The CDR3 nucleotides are TGTGCCAGCAGCCCGGGGCCTAATGAGCAGTTCTTC.

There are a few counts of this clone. CDR3 nucleotides: TGTGCCAGCTCACCGACGGAACCCTACAATGAGCAGTTCTTC. Residues: CASSPTEPYNEQFF. The chain combines TRBV18 with TRBJ2-1; D gene ambiguous. The CDR3 is 14 amino acids. The V end lost 3 bases, the J end lost 2 bases, and 8 bases lay between the germline ends. From germline, CDR1 is KGHSH and CDR2 LQKENI.

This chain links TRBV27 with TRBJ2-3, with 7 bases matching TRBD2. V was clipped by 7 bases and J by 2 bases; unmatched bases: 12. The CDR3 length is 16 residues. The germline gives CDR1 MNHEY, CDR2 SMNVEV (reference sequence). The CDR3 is CASTSRRAGVTDTQYF. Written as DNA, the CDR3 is TGTGCCAGCACCTCTCGTCGGGCGGGGGTCACAGATACGCAGTATTTT.

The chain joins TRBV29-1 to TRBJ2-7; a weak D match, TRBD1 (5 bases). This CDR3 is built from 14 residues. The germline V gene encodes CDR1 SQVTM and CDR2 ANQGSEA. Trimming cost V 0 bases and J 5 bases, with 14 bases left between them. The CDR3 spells CSVEDPGRSNEQYF. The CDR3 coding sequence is TGCAGCGTTGAAGATCCAGGGCGGAGTAACGAGCAGTACTTC.

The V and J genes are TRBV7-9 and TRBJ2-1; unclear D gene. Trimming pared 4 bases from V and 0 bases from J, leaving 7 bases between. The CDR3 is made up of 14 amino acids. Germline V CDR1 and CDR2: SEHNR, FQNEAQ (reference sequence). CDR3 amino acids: CASSSRSSYNEQFF. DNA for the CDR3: TGTGCCAGCAGCTCCCGGTCCTCCTACAATGAGCAGTTCTTC.

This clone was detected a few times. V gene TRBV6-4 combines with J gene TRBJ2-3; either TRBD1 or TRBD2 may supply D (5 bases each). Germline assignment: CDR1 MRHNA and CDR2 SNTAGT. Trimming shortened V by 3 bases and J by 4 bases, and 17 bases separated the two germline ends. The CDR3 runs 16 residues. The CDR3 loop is CASSEGPRERADTQYF. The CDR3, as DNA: TGTGCCAGCAGTGAGGGCCCCAGGGAGAGGGCAGATACGCAGTATTTT.

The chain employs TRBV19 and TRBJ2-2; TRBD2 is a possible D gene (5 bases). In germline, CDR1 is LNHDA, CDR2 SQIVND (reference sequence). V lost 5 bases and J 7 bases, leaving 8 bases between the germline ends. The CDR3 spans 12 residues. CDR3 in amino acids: CASSGSGGELFF. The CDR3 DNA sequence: TGTGCCAGTAGTGGAAGCGGCGGGGAGCTGTTTTTT.

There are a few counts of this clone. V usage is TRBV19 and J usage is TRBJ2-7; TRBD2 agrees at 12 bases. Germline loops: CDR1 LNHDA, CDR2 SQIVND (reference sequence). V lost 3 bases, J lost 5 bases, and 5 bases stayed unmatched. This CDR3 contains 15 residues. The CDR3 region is CASSMDRTSGDEQYF. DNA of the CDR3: TGTGCCAGTAGTATGGATCGGACTAGCGGGGACGAGCAGTACTTC. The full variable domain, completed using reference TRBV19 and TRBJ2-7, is DGGITQSPKYLFRKEGQNVTLSCEQNLNHDAMYWYRQDPGQGLRLIYYSQIVNDFQKGDIAEGYSVSREKKESFPLTVTSAQKNPTAFYLCASSMDRTSGDEQYFGPGTRLTVT.

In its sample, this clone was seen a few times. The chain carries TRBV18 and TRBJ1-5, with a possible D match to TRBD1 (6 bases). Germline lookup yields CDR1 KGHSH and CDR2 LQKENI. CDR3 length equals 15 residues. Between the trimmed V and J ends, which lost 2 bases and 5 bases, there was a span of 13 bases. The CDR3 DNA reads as TGTGCCAGCTCACCAACAGGGATTTGGGATCAGCCCCAGCATTTT. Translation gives CASSPTGIWDQPQHF.

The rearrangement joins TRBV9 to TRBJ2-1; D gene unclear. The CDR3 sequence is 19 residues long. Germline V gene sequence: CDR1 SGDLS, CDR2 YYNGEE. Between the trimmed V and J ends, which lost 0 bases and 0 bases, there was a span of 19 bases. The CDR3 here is CASSVADIDPRSSYNEQFF. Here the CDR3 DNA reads TGTGCCAGCAGCGTAGCTGACATTGATCCCCGGAGCTCCTACAATGAGCAGTTCTTC.

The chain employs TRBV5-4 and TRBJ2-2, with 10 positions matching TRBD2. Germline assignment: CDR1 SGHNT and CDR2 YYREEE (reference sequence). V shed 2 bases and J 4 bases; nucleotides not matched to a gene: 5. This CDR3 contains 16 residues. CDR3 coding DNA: TGTGCCAGCAGCTTTAGCGGGGGGCCCCCCACCGGGGAGCTGTTTTTT. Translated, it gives CASSFSGGPPTGELFF.

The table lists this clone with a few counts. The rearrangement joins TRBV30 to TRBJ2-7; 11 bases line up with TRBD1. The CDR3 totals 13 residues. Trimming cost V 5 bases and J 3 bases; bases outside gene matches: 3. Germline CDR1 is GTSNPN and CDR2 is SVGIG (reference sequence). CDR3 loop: CAWGQGASYEQYF. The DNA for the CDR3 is TGTGCCTGGGGACAGGGGGCAAGCTACGAGCAGTACTTC.

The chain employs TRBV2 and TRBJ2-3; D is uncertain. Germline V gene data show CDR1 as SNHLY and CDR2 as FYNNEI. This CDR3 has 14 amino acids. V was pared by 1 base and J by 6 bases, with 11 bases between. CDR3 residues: CASSEGRLLDTQYF. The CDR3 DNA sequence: TGTGCCAGCAGTGAAGGCAGGTTGTTGGATACGCAGTATTTT.

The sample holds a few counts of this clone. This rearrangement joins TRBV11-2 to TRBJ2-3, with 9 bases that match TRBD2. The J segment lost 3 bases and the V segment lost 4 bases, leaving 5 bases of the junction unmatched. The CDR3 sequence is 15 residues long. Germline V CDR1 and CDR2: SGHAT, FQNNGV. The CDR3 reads CASSSAGGWTDTQYF. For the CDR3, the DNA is TGTGCCAGCAGCTCAGCGGGGGGTTGGACAGATACGCAGTATTTT.

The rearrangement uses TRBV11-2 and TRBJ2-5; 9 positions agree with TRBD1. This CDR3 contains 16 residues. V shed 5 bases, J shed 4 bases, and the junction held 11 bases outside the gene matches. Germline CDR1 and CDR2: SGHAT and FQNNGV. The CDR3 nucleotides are TGTGCCAGCAGCGAGCCGGGACAGGGACGGGGAGAGACCCAGTACTTC. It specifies CASSEPGQGRGETQYF.

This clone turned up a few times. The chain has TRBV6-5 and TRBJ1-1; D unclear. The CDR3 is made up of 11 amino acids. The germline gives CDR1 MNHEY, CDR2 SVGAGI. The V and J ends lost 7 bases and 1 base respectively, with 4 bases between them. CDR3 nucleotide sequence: TGTGCCAGCAAAGAGAACACTGAAGCTTTCTTT. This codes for CASKENTEAFF.

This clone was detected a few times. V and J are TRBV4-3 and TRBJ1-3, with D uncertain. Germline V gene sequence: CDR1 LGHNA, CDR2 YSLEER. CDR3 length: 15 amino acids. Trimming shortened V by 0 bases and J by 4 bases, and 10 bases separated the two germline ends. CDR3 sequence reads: CASSQDLGFGNTIYF. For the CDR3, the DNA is TGCGCCAGCAGCCAAGATTTAGGATTCGGAAACACCATATATTTT.

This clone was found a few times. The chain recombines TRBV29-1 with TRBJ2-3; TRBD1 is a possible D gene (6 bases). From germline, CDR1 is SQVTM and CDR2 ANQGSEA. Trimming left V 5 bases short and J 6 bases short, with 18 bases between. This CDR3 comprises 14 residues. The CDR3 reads CSVPRDTSEDTQYF. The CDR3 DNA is TGCAGCGTTCCCCGGGACACCTCGGAGGATACGCAGTATTTT.